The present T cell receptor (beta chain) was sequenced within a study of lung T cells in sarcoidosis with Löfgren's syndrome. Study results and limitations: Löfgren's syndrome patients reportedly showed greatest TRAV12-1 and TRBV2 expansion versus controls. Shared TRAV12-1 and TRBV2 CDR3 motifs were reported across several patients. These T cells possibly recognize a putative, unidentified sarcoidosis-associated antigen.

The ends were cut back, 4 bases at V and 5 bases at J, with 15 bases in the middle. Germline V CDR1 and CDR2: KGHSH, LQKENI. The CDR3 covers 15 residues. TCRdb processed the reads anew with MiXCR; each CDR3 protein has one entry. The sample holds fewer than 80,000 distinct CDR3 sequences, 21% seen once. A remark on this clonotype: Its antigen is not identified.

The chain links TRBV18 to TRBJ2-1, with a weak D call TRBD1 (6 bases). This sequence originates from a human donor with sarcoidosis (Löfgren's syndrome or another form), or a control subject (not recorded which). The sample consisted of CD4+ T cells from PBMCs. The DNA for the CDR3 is TGTGCCAGCTCACGGGCTGGGGGCTTCAACAATGAGCAGTTCTTC. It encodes CASSRAGGFNNEQFF.